The entry below describes one T cell receptor (beta chain). Per germline, CDR1 LNHNV and CDR2 YYDKDF (reference sequence). The CDR3 spans 17 residues. V lost 1 base to trimming and J lost 0 bases, with 15 bases between them. Measured with immunoSEQ multiplex PCR; TCRdb has only the in-frame clones, and not every one. The data hold 100,000 to 150,000 clones, with about nine tenths observed a single time. The sample originates from a study of control samples from healthy donors and cancer patients. The sequence derives from a man younger than 35 in good health. V gene TRBV15 combines with J gene TRBJ1-1, with D possibly matching TRBD1 (6 bases). What was sequenced was blood. Here the CDR3 DNA reads TGTGCCACCAGCAGAGGTTCGGGACATACAATGAACACTGAAGCTTTCTTT. Translation gives CATSRGSGHTMNTEAFF.